A selection of T cell receptor beta chains follows, all from one sample in a study of shared clonotypes between healthy human individuals. Repertoires were generated with immunoSEQ multiplex PCR, while TCRdb's copy carries only in-frame clones and drops some. The top ten hold approximately 1.7% of the sample, which has 550,000 to 850,000 clones, 72% seen once. The sample consisted of memory CD4+ T cells sorted from blood. These receptors were collected from a woman in her 30s in good health. CDR3s include the opening cysteine and the closing phenylalanine or tryptophan. D genes are given only for firm matches. Not every row has a clone size; where given, it reads once, few, many or a size class.

abundance	j_gene	v_gene	d_gene	CDR3nt	CDR3aa
.	TRBJ2-7	TRBV19	TRBD2	TGTGCCAGTAGCAGCGGGACTCCTACTTACGAGCAGTACTTC	CASSSGTPTYEQYF
once	TRBJ2-3	TRBV5-6	.	TGTGCCAGCAGTTACCAGAGCACAGATACGCAGTATTTT	CASSYQSTDTQYF
.	TRBJ2-3	TRBV6-1	.	TGTGCCAGCACCCTATATAATACGCAGTATTTT	CASTLYNTQYF
.	TRBJ2-7	TRBV5-4	.	TGTGCCAGCAGTTATAGGCACGGGGGCGAGCAGTACTTC	CASSYRHGGEQYF
.	TRBJ2-2	TRBV7-9	.	TGTGCCAGCAGCCCTCGGCCGGCCCTTAACACCGGGGAGCTGTTTTTT	CASSPRPALNTGELFF
few	TRBJ1-2	TRBV5-1	.	TGCGCCAGCAATAGGTCCCCGGAGGCGGCTTATGGCTACACCTTC	CASNRSPEAAYGYTF
.	TRBJ2-7	TRBV6-1	.	TGTGCCAGCAGGAAACAGAACCTCTACGAGCAGTACTTC	CASRKQNLYEQYF
.	TRBJ2-7	TRBV5-6	.	TGTGCCAGCAGCGTTGAGTGGCAGGCTGTCTACGAGCAGTACTTC	CASSVEWQAVYEQYF
.	TRBJ2-7	TRBV10-2	TRBD2	TGCGCCAGCAGTGATCTAGCGGGAGTTATCGAGCAGTACTTC	CASSDLAGVIEQYF
.	TRBJ2-3	TRBV28	.	TGTGCCAGCAGTGGGTCCCCGGAGGATACGCAGTATTTT	CASSGSPEDTQYF
.	TRBJ2-3	TRBV12-5	.	TGTGCTAGTGCCGGCACTAGCCCAGATACGCAGTATTTT	CASAGTSPDTQYF
.	TRBJ2-7	TRBV4-1	.	TGCGCCAGCAGCCTTACAGCGGTTACCTACGAGCAGTACTTC	CASSLTAVTYEQYF
.	TRBJ2-7	TRBV7-2	TRBD2	TGTGCCAGCAGCTCGGGACTAGCCTACGAGCAGTACTTC	CASSSGLAYEQYF
.	TRBJ1-2	TRBV7-8	.	TGTGCCAGCAGCCCATTTGAGTGGTACAAGAGAGCTAACTATGGCTACACCTTC	CASSPFEWYKRANYGYTF
.	TRBJ2-5	TRBV7-6	.	TGTGCCAGCAGGGCTAGCGAAGAGACCCAGTACTTC	CASRASEETQYF
.	TRBJ2-7	TRBV5-1	.	TGCGCCAGCAGCTTGGACCGCGAGCAGTACTTC	CASSLDREQYF
once	TRBJ2-1	TRBV6-5	TRBD2	TGTGCCAGCAGTAAAGGACTAGTAACCTATGAGCAGTTCTTC	CASSKGLVTYEQFF
few	TRBJ2-3	TRBV18	.	TGTGCCAGCTCACCAGGGGCGGTCCGCACAGATACGCAGTATTTT	CASSPGAVRTDTQYF
.	TRBJ2-1	TRBV7-9	TRBD1	TGTGCCAGCAGCGTATCAGGGGGTCCTCAGTTCTTC	CASSVSGGPQFF
.	TRBJ2-3	TRBV9	.	TGTGCCAGCAGCGTAGGAGGGGCAGGCACAGATACGCAGTATTTT	CASSVGGAGTDTQYF
few	TRBJ1-5	TRBV28	.	TGTGCCAGCACCGGAAGAGACCAGGCCCAGCATTTT	CASTGRDQAQHF
.	TRBJ2-7	TRBV7-2	.	TGTGCCAGCTCCCGGGCAGACACAGCCTACGAGCAGTACTTC	CASSRADTAYEQYF
.	TRBJ2-3	TRBV2	.	TGTGCCAGCAGAGACGCCAGGGTCGATACGCAGTATTTT	CASRDARVDTQYF
.	TRBJ2-7	TRBV28	TRBD2	TGTGCCAGCAGTACGACTAGCGGGAGGCCCAACGAGCAGTACTTC	CASSTTSGRPNEQYF
.	TRBJ2-1	TRBV7-3	.	TGTGCCAGCAGCTTAACCCCAAACCCCGACTCCTCCTACGGTGAGCAGTTCTTC	CASSLTPNPDSSYGEQFF
.	TRBJ2-3	TRBV28	.	TGTGCCAGCTCTGTAAGCACAGATACGCAGTATTTT	CASSVSTDTQYF
.	TRBJ1-2	TRBV7-8	.	TGTGCCAGCAGCTCGCAGGCTATGGGGGGTGGCTACACCTTC	CASSSQAMGGGYTF
.	TRBJ1-1	TRBV6-6	.	TGTGCCAGCGCAGGGCTTACGAACACTGAAGCTTTCTTT	CASAGLTNTEAFF
.	TRBJ2-2	TRBV5-8	.	TGTGCCAGCAGCTTGGTCCAGGGGGGTAACACCGGGGAGCTGTTTTTT	CASSLVQGGNTGELFF
.	TRBJ2-3	TRBV11-3	TRBD1	TGTGCCAGCAGCCCCGGGACAGGGCACACAGATACGCAGTATTTT	CASSPGTGHTDTQYF
.	TRBJ2-1	TRBV10-3	.	TGTGCCGCCACCCCGGATGTCTCCTACAATGAGCAGTTCTTC	CAATPDVSYNEQFF
.	TRBJ2-3	TRBV15	.	TGTGCCACCAGCAGAGATATTTTCGGGAGTGACACAGATACGCAGTATTTT	CATSRDIFGSDTDTQYF
.	TRBJ2-6	TRBV7-2	.	TGTGCCAGCAGCAAATACCGCCGAGGGGCCAACGTCCTGACTTTC	CASSKYRRGANVLTF
.	TRBJ2-3	TRBV11-3	.	TGTGCCAGCAGCCTAGGGACCACAGATACGCAGTATTTT	CASSLGTTDTQYF
.	TRBJ2-3	TRBV7-9	.	TGTGCCAGCAGCCCGTCCGGGCCCCCGCAGTATTTT	CASSPSGPPQYF